This entry features one TCR beta chain sequence. This CDR3 is built from 14 residues. Germline V gene sequence: CDR1 MNHNY, CDR2 SVGAGI (reference sequence). V was cut by 2 bases and J by 5 bases, with 12 bases left in between. The sample belongs to a study of blood T cell repertoires in COVID-19. The method was immunoSEQ multiplex PCR; TCRdb's version includes in-frame clones alone and lacks a portion of them. The sample carries hundreds of thousands of clones, about 87% recorded once. This rearrangement joins TRBV6-6 to TRBJ1-2; D gene unclear. This TCR was recovered from a middle-aged woman who had recovered from COVID-19. The sample comprised peripheral blood. CDR3 DNA sequence: TGTGCCAGCAGTTACGGCGAAGGAGTTTATGGCTACACCTTC. Translating it yields CASSYGEGVYGYTF.